One and the same sample provided the 5 T cell receptor beta chains below, sequenced in a study of blood T cell repertoires in COVID-19. The protocol was immunoSEQ multiplex PCR, while the TCRdb copy is restricted to in-frame clones and leaves out a portion. The table has about 38,000 clones, 85% seen once; the top ten hold 4.8%. Source material: peripheral blood. These receptors all stem from a man aged 50-59 years with active COVID-19.

V is TRBV7-2 and J is TRBJ2-7; 10 bases map to TRBD1. The CDR3 covers 14 residues. Trimming removed 5 bases from V and 3 bases from J; junction bases left unmatched: 4. Germline V CDR1 and CDR2: SGHTA, FQGNSA. The CDR3 here is CASSPGTGVYEQYF. CDR3 nucleotides: TGTGCCAGCAGCCCCGGGACAGGGGTCTACGAGCAGTACTTC.

V usage is TRBV3-1 (or the pseudogene TRBV3-2) and J usage is TRBJ2-2; TRBD2 is a possible D gene (6 bases). CDR1 and CDR2 from the germline V gene are LGHDT and YNNKEL (reference sequence). Trimming removed 3 bases at V and 7 bases at J, with 15 bases between. The CDR3 loop spans 15 amino acids. CDR3: CASSHPGPGLGELFF. In nucleotides, the CDR3 is TGTGCCAGCAGCCACCCGGGACCGGGACTCGGGGAGCTGTTTTTT.

The chain uses TRBV2 and TRBJ1-2; perhaps TRBD1 as D (6 bases). V lost 1 base to trimming and J lost 4 bases, with 16 bases between them. The CDR3 is 16 amino acids. Germline V gives CDR1 SNHLY, CDR2 FYNNEI. The CDR3: CASSEGNTGRLYGYTF. The CDR3 nucleotides are TGTGCCAGCAGTGAAGGAAATACAGGGCGCCTCTATGGCTACACCTTC.

V gene TRBV4-1 combines with J gene TRBJ2-5; 8 bases map to TRBD1. The CDR3 runs 15 residues. With 1 base clipped from V and 2 bases from J, the junction kept 3 bases outside the gene matches. The V gene's germline CDR1 is MGHRA and CDR2 YSYEKL. CDR3 protein: CASSQGDRRQETQYF. For the CDR3, the DNA is TGCGCCAGCAGCCAAGGGGACAGGAGACAAGAGACCCAGTACTTC.

This sequence joins TRBV19 and TRBJ2-2; D is undetermined. Germline CDR1 LNHDA, CDR2 SQIVND (reference sequence). With 3 bases removed from V and 4 bases from J, the gap between germline ends came to 6 bases. The CDR3 is 13 residues long. The CDR3 loop reads CASSITITGELFF. As DNA, the CDR3 is TGTGCCAGTAGTATCACAATCACCGGGGAGCTGTTTTTT. The full variable domain, with the rest looked up from reference TRBV19 and TRBJ2-2, is DGGITQSPKYLFRKEGQNVTLSCEQNLNHDAMYWYRQDPGQGLRLIYYSQIVNDFQKGDIAEGYSVSREKKESFPLTVTSAQKNPTAFYLCASSITITGELFFGEGSRLTVL.